This entry is about one TCR beta chain. Its antigen is as yet unknown. The data derive from a study of somatic mutations in cytotoxic T cells in rheumatoid arthritis. Overall study context: The flow sorting of some V beta antibody-stained T-cell populations reached nearly 100% purity, and the sorted populations included V beta1+ cells sequenced for TCRB. General observations from the study: About an eighth of the roughly 60 patients had a largest CD8+ clone above 20% of CD8+ cells. Within the rheumatoid arthritis patients, CD8+ clonality went up as age increased (Spearman r=0.49). The same was not true of the healthy controls. Patients with rheumatoid arthritis showed a slight underrepresentation of TRBV07, a finding that was never subjected to any adjustment for multiple comparisons.

CDR1 is MDHEN and CDR2 is SYDVKM in the germline V gene. The length of the CDR3 is 12 residues. Trimming took off 7 bases at V and 3 bases at J, with 10 bases between the two ends. Produced via immunoSEQ multiplex PCR; TCRdb's table is partial and in-frame only. The table includes about 11,000 clones, 65% to 75% detected once. The sequence was obtained from a man in his sixties or seventies in good health. The source material was CD8+ T cells sorted from blood. The rearrangement links TRBV28 to TRBJ2-7; D is unresolved. The CDR3: CASTSGGYEQYF. The CDR3 nucleotides read TGTGCCAGCACCTCCGGCGGCTACGAGCAGTACTTC.